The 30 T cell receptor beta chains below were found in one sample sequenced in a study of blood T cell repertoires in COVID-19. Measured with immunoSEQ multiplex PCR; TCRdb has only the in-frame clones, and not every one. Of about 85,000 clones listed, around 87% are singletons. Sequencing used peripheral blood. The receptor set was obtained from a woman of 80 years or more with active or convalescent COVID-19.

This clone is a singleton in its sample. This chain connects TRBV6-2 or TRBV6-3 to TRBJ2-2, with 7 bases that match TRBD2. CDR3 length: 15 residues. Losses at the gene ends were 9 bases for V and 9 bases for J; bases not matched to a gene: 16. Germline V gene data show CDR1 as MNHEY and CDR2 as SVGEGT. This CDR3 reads CASTPPGLRSRELFF. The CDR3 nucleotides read TGTGCCAGTACCCCTCCGGGACTAAGGTCCCGGGAGCTGTTTTTT.

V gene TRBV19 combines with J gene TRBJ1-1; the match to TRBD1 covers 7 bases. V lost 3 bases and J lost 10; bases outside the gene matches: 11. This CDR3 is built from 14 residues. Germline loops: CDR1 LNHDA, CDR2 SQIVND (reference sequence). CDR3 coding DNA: TGTGCCAGTAGTATTGATCCAGGGGACAGAAGAGCTTTCTTT. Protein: CASSIDPGDRRAFF.

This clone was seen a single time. The CDR3 here is CASIRNTGELFF. Written as DNA, the CDR3 is TGTGCCAGCATCCGGAACACCGGGGAGCTGTTTTTT. The genes are TRBV28 and TRBJ2-2; D not certain. V was shortened by 7 bases and J by 1 base, with 4 bases between the two germline ends. This CDR3 spans 12 amino acids. Germline V gene sequence: CDR1 MDHEN, CDR2 SYDVKM.

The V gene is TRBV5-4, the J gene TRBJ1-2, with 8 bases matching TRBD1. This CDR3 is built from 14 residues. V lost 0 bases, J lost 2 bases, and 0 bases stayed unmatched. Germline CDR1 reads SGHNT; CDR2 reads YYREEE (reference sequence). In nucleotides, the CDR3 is TGTGCCAGCAGCTTGGGGGACAGGAACTATGGCTACACCTTC. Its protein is CASSLGDRNYGYTF.

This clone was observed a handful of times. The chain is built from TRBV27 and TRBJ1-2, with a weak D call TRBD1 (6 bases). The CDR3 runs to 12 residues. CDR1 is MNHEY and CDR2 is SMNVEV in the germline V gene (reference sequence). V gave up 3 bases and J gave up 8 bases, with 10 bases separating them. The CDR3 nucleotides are TGTGCCAGCAGTTTCGGTCAGGGGGGCTACACCTTC. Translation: CASSFGQGGYTF.

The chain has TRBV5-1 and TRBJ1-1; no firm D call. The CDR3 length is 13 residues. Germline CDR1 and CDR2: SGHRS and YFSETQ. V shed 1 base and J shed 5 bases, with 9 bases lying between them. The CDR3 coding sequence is TGCGCCAGCAGCTTGTCCCCCGTAACTGAAGCTTTCTTT. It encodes CASSLSPVTEAFF.

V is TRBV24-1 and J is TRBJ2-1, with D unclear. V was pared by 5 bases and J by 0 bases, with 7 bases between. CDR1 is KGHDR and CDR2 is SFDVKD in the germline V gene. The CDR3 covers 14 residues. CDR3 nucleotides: TGTGCCACCAGTGTGGGCTACTCCTACAATGAGCAGTTCTTC. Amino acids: CATSVGYSYNEQFF.

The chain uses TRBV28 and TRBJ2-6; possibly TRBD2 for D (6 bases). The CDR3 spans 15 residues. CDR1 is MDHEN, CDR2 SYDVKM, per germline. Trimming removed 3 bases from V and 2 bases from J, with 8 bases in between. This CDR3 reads CASSFGGTGANVLTF. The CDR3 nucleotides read TGTGCCAGCAGTTTTGGGGGGACTGGGGCCAACGTCCTGACTTTC.

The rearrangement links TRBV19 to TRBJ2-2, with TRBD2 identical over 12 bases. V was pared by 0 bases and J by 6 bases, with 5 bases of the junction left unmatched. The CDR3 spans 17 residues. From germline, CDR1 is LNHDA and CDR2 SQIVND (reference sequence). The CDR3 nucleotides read TGTGCCAGTAGTATAGAGGGACTAGCGGGTTTGCCCGGGGAGCTGTTTTTT. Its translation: CASSIEGLAGLPGELFF.

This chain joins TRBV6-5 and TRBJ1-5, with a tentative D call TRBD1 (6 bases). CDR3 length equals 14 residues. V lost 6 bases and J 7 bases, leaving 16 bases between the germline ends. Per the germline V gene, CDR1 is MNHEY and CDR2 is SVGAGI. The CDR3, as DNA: TGTGCCAGCAGGGTGGACAGTAGAACACAGCCCCAGCATTTT. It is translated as CASRVDSRTQPQHF.

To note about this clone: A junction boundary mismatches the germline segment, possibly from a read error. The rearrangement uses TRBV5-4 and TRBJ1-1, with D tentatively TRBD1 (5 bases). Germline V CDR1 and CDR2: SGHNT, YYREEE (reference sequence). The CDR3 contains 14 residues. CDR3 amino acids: CASSLEAGNAEAFF. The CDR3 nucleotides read TGTGCCAGCAGCTTGGAGGCAGGGAACGCTGAAGCTTTCTTT.

This CDR3 is CASSAGRLSGNTIYF. Written as DNA, the CDR3 is TGCGCCAGCAGCGCGGGACGGCTCTCTGGAAACACCATATATTTT. The chain links TRBV5-1 to TRBJ1-3; maybe TRBD1 (5 bases). The CDR3 has 15 amino acids. Per germline, CDR1 SGHRS and CDR2 YFSETQ. The V end was cut by 4 bases, the J end by 0 bases, with 11 bases between.

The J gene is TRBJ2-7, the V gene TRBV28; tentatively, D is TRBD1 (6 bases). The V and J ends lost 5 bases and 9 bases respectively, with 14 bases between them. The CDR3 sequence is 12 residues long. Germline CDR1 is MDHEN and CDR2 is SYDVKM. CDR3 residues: CASSARQGRQYF. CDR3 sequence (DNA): TGTGCCAGCAGTGCCCGCCAGGGGCGGCAGTACTTC.

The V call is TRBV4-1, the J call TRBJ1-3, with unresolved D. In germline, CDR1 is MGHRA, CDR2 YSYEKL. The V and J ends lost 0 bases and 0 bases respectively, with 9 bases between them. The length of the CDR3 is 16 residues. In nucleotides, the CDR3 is TGCGCCAGCAGCCAAGATCACCTTAGCTCTGGAAACACCATATATTTT. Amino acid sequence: CASSQDHLSSGNTIYF.

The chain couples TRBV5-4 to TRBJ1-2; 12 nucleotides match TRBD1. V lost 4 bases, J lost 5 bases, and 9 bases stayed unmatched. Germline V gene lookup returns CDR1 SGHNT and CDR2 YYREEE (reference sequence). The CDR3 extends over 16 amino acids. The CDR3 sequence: CASSPAGTGGKYGYTF. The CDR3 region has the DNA TGTGCCAGCAGCCCGGCAGGGACAGGGGGCAAATATGGCTACACCTTC.

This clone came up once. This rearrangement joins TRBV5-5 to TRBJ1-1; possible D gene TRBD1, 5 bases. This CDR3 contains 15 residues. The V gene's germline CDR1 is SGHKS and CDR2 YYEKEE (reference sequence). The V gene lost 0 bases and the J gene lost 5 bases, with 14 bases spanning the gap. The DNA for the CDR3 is TGTGCCAGCAGCTTGGTTCGGGGGGAGGTTACTGAAGCTTTCTTT. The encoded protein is CASSLVRGEVTEAFF.

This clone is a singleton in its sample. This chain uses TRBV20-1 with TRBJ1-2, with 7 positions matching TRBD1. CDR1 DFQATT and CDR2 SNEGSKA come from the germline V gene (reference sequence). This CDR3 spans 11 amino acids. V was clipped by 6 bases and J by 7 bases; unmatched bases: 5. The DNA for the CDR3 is TGCAGTGCCACAGGGGAGGTTGGCTACACCTTC. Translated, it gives CSATGEVGYTF.

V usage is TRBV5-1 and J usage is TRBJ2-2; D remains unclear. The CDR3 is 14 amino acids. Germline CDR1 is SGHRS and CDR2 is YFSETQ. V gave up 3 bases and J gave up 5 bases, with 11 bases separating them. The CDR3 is CASSWADRTGELFF. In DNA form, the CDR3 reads TGCGCCAGCAGCTGGGCAGATAGGACCGGGGAGCTGTTTTTT.

Written as DNA, the CDR3 is TGTGCCAGTAGTACTCCGGGACAGGGGGACGCAGATACGCAGTATTTT. The encoded protein is CASSTPGQGDADTQYF. The V gene is TRBV19, the J gene TRBJ2-3; 11 bases align to TRBD1. Per the germline V gene, CDR1 is LNHDA and CDR2 is SQIVND (reference sequence). Losses at the gene ends were 4 bases for V and 4 bases for J; bases not matched to a gene: 7. The CDR3 has 16 residues.

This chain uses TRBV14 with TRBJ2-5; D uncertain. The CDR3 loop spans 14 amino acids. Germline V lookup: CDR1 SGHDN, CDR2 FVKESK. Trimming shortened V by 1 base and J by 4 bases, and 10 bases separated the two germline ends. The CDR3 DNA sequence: TGTGCCAGCAGCCAAGTGGTGAGAGGAGAGACCCAGTACTTC. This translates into CASSQVVRGETQYF.

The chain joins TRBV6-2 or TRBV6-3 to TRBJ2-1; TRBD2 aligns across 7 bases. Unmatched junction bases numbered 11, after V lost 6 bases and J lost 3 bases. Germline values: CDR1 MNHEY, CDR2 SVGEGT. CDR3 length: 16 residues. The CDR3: CASSPGRETFYNEQFF. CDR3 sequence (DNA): TGTGCCAGCAGCCCGGGGCGGGAGACCTTCTACAATGAGCAGTTCTTC.

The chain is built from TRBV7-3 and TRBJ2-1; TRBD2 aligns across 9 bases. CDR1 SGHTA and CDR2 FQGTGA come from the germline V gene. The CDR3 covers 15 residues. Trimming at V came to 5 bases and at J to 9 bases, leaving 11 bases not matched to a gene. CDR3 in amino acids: CASSPWASGTIEQFF. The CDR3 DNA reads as TGTGCCAGCAGCCCTTGGGCTAGCGGGACGATTGAGCAGTTCTTC.

Here the CDR3 DNA reads TGCGCCAGCAGCTTGTGGGTGGGAGGACAGGATGAGCAGTTCTTC. Translation gives CASSLWVGGQDEQFF. The gene calls are TRBV5-1 and TRBJ2-1, with D tentatively TRBD1 (7 bases). Per germline, CDR1 SGHRS and CDR2 YFSETQ. This CDR3 has 15 amino acids. Trimming cost V 1 base and J 8 bases, with 16 bases left between them.

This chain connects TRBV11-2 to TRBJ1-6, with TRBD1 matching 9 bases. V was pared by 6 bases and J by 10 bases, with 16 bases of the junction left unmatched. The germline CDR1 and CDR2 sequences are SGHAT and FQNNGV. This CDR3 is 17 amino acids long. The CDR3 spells CASRTGTGFVRFSPLHF. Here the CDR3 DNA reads TGTGCCAGCAGAACCGGGACAGGGTTTGTTCGGTTCTCACCCCTCCACTTT.

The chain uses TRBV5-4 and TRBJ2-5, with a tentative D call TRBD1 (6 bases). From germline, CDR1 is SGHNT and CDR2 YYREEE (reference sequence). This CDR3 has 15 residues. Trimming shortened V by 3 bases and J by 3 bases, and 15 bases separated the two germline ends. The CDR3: CASSSTLQGKETQYF. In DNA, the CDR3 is TGTGCCAGCAGCTCCACATTACAGGGAAAAGAGACCCAGTACTTC.

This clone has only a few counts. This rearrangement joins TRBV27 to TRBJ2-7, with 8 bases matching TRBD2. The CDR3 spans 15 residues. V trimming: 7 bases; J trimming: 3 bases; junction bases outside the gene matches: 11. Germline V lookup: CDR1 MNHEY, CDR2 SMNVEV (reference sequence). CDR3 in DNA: TGTGCCAGCAAGCAGTTGAGCGGGAGTAGCTACGAGCAGTACTTC. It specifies CASKQLSGSSYEQYF.

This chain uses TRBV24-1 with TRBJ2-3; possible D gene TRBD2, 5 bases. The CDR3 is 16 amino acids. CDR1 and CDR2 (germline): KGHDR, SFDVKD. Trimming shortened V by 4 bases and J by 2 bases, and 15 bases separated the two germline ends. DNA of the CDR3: TGTGCCACCAGTGACCCGACTACCTTTTCCACAGATACGCAGTATTTT. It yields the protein CATSDPTTFSTDTQYF.

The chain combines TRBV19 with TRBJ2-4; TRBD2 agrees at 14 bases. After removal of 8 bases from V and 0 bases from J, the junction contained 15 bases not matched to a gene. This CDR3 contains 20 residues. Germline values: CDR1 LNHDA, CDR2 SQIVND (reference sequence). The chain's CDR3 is CASAALTRLAGGLAKNIQYF. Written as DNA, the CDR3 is TGTGCCAGTGCAGCCCTGACAAGACTAGCGGGAGGGCTAGCCAAAAACATTCAGTACTTC. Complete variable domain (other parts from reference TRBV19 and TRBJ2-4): DGGITQSPKYLFRKEGQNVTLSCEQNLNHDAMYWYRQDPGQGLRLIYYSQIVNDFQKGDIAEGYSVSREKKESFPLTVTSAQKNPTAFYLCASAALTRLAGGLAKNIQYFGAGTRLSVL.

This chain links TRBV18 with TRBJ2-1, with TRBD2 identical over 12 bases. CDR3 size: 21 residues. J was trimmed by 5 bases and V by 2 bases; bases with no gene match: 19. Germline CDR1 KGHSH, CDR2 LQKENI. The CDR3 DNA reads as TGTGCCAGCTCACCAACTTTAGAGACTAGCGGGAGTCCCCTACCCGACAATGAGCAGTTCTTC. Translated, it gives CASSPTLETSGSPLPDNEQFF.

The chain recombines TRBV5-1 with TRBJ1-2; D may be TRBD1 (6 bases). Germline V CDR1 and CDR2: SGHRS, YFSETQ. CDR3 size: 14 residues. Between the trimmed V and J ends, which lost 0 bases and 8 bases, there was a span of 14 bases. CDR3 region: CASSLATTGYGYTF. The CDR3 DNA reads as TGCGCCAGCAGCTTGGCCACCACAGGGTACGGCTACACCTTC.